Sequencing of this T cell receptor beta chain was carried out in a study of T cell changes during pregnancy in multiple sclerosis (dated by TCRdb to about 2019). Notes on the research overall: The study examined how the T cell repertoire changed over the course of pregnancy in women with multiple sclerosis.

The cysteine opens and the phenylalanine closes a CDR3 of 17 amino acids. Only the CDR3 region is kept as DNA, spanning 51 bases read in frame from base 1. According to the germline V gene (reference sequence), CDR1 reads LNHNV and CDR2 reads YYDKDF. V loses 3 bases at its end and J loses 0 bases; junction bases beyond the gene matches: 7. The library was produced with the immunoSEQ multiplex PCR assay. TCRdb retrieved this table from immuneACCESS and kept in-frame rearrangements only. Not all clones are present; in checked studies, unresolved V genes account for under half, and no reason is known for the remainder. Present in this sample are about 92,000 clones, more than 90% of which were seen just once. The ten top clones hold less than 2% of the sample. To note about this clone: Its antigen remains unidentified. Per-base qualities were not stored, and no clone one base away is much larger.

The chain employs TRBV15 and TRBJ2-1; 8 bases in the middle match TRBD1. This receptor was obtained from a female donor with multiple sclerosis, enrolled in a pregnancy study. This sample comprised peripheral blood, obtained in the first trimester of pregnancy. For the CDR3, the sequence is CATSRPRQGLSYNEQFF. The bases are TGTGCCACCAGCAGGCCCCGACAGGGGCTCTCCTACAATGAGCAGTTCTTC.